This is a list of T cell receptor beta chains from one sample in a study of Graves' ophthalmopathy and Graves' hyperthyroidism. Using its own MiXCR run on the multiplex PCR reads, TCRdb lists one record per CDR3 protein. Among around 1.1 million distinct CDR3 sequences, about two fifths were seen once, and the ten largest hold 11%. The sequencing input was peripheral blood or thyroid tissue (not recorded which). The receptors here all came from an adult man with Graves' hyperthyroidism. Each CDR3 is given with its conserved first and last residue. The D gene is left open where the match is weak. Size is stated for part of the rows, as once, few or many counts, or as a class when the clone is expanded.

clone_size,d_call,j_call,v_call,cdr3_nt,cdr3_aa
many,-,TRBJ1-1,TRBV7-9,TGTGCCAGCAGCTTAGTGAAGGGGAAAAACACTGAAGCTTTCTTT,CASSLVKGKNTEAFF
many,TRBD1,TRBJ2-2,TRBV7-9,TGTGCCAAAGACAGGGCTCCCGGGGAGCTGTTTTTT,CAKDRAPGELFF
-,-,TRBJ2-7,TRBV7-9,TGTGCCAGCAGCAAAATGACAGACTACGAGCAGTACTTC,CASSKMTDYEQYF
-,-,TRBJ2-7,TRBV10-2,TGCGCCAGCAGTGCCAGCAGCCAAGAGGCGACAGGACTCTACGAGCAGTACTTC,CASSASSQEATGLYEQYF
many,-,TRBJ1-3,TRBV7-8,TGTGCCAGCAGCAGCTCAGGACGGTTCTCTGGAAACACCATATATTTT,CASSSSGRFSGNTIYF
few,TRBD2,TRBJ2-7,TRBV7-9,TGTGCCAGCAGCCCCCGTTCGGGAGGGTCCTACGAGCAGTACTTC,CASSPRSGGSYEQYF
many,-,TRBJ2-2,TRBV5-1,TGCGCCACCAGCCAAGGGGCCCCGAACACCGGGGAGCTGTTTTTT,CATSQGAPNTGELFF
many,-,TRBJ2-5,TRBV11-3,TGTGCCAGCAGCTTAGATAGGCATGGGGAGACCCAGTACTTC,CASSLDRHGETQYF
-,TRBD2,TRBJ2-5,TRBV7-2,TGTGCCAGCAGCTTAAATAGCGGGAGGGCCATGGAGACCCAGTACTTC,CASSLNSGRAMETQYF
-,-,TRBJ1-3,TRBV10-3,TGTGCCATCAGTGAATCAGAGGTCCGGGATGGAAACACCATATATTTT,CAISESEVRDGNTIYF
many,-,TRBJ1-6,TRBV7-9,TGTGCCAGCAGCTTAGTGGGCGGGTCGGATTCACCCCTCCACTTT,CASSLVGGSDSPLHF
few,TRBD1,TRBJ2-2,TRBV4-2,TGTGCCAGCAGCCAAGATCAGGGACAGGCGAGCACCGGGGAGCTGTTTTTT,CASSQDQGQASTGELFF
-,-,TRBJ1-2,TRBV30,TGTGCCTACCAAGGAGGGGGGCTCTATGGCTACACCTTC,CAYQGGGLYGYTF
-,-,TRBJ2-1,TRBV2,TGTGCCAGCAGTGAAGACCTGGGCTACAATGAGCAGTTCTTC,CASSEDLGYNEQFF
-,-,TRBJ1-6,TRBV12-3/TRBV12-4,TGTGCCAGCAGTTCGGGACGCAGGGCACCCCTCCACTTT,CASSSGRRAPLHF
few,-,TRBJ1-4,TRBV4-3,TGCGCCAGCAGCTCGGACGGGCACGACGACGAAAAACTGTTTTTT,CASSSDGHDDEKLFF
-,TRBD1,TRBJ2-2,TRBV6-2/TRBV6-3,TGTGCCAGCAGCAGGCAGGGGGCGATGACCGGGGAGCTGTTTTTT,CASSRQGAMTGELFF
few,-,TRBJ2-2,TRBV12-3/TRBV12-4,TGTGCCAGCAGTTCCGGGAACCCCGGGGAGCTGTTTTTT,CASSSGNPGELFF
-,-,TRBJ1-2,TRBV15,TGTGCCACCAGCAGAGATAGTTCAGGGTTTGGCTACACCTTC,CATSRDSSGFGYTF
few,TRBD2,TRBJ2-7,TRBV6-2/TRBV6-3,TGTGCCAGCAACTTCCTAGCGGGAGGGTCCTCCTACGAGCAGTACTTC,CASNFLAGGSSYEQYF
-,-,TRBJ2-2,TRBV5-6,TGTGCCAGCAGGAGGGACACCAGGAACACCGGGGAGCTGTTTTTT,CASRRDTRNTGELFF
many,-,TRBJ1-2,TRBV4-3,TGCGCCAGCAGCCAAGACAGGGGCACCTATGGCTACACCTTC,CASSQDRGTYGYTF
many,-,TRBJ1-1,TRBV6-5,TGTGCCAGCAGGACCGGGACTGTCGAAGCTTTCTTT,CASRTGTVEAFF
-,-,TRBJ2-2,TRBV9,TGTGCCAGCAGCGCCCAGGGGCGATCGAACACCGGGGAGCTGTTTTTT,CASSAQGRSNTGELFF
many,-,TRBJ1-1,TRBV10-3,TGTGCCATCAGTGCCTTTGGACAGCCAAACACTGAAGCTTTCTTT,CAISAFGQPNTEAFF
once,TRBD1,TRBJ1-2,TRBV20-1,TGCAGTGCTGGCTTACCTCAGGGGGCCGCTGGCTACACCTTC,CSAGLPQGAAGYTF
-,-,TRBJ1-5,TRBV7-9,TGTGCCAGCAGCTTAGGGGTTGGTAGCAATCAGCCCCAGCATTTT,CASSLGVGSNQPQHF
-,-,TRBJ1-2,TRBV29-1,TGCAGCGAATCGGGGCGTCCCGTCTATGGCTACACCTTC,CSESGRPVYGYTF
many,-,TRBJ2-5,TRBV29-1,TGCAGCGTTGGGACGGCCGGGACCCAGTACTTC,CSVGTAGTQYF
many,-,TRBJ2-7,TRBV10-3,TGTGCCATCAGTGAGTCGCGTCTTTACGAGCAGTACTTC,CAISESRLYEQYF
many,-,TRBJ1-6,TRBV7-9,TGTGCCAGCAGGGAAGGGAGGATACCTAATTCACCCCTCCACTTT,CASREGRIPNSPLHF
many,-,TRBJ2-5,TRBV24-1,TGTGCCACCAGTACCCACTCCGGGGAGACCCAGTACTTC,CATSTHSGETQYF
many,-,TRBJ2-6,TRBV7-2,TGTGCCAGCAGCTTAGCGATCCGTTCTGGGGCCAACGTCCTGACTTTC,CASSLAIRSGANVLTF
few,-,TRBJ1-1,TRBV3-1,TGTGCCAGCAGCTCCGCCGGGAACATAGACACTGAAGCTTTCTTT,CASSSAGNIDTEAFF
-,-,TRBJ2-2,TRBV11-2,TGTGCCAGCAGCTCTGCCCGGGGCGAACGGGCCGGGGAGCTGTTTTTT,CASSSARGERAGELFF
many,-,TRBJ1-6,TRBV10-3,TGTGCCATCAGGGGGGCGCAGTCGAATTCACCCCTCCACTTT,CAIRGAQSNSPLHF
-,-,TRBJ2-3,TRBV28,TGTGCCATAAACAGTTTCGGGGCAGGGAACACAGATACGCAGTATTTT,CAINSFGAGNTDTQYF
many,-,TRBJ2-7,TRBV29-1,TGCAGCGTTTCGCTAAGTCTCCCCTACGAGCAGTACTTC,CSVSLSLPYEQYF
-,-,TRBJ1-1,TRBV12-3/TRBV12-4,TGTGCCAGCAGAAGGGGGGGGGCTTTCTTT,CASRRGGAFF
many,-,TRBJ1-1,TRBV10-3,TGTGCCACAAGAGAGTATGGGATTTCGAGTACTGAAGCTTTCTTT,CATREYGISSTEAFF
-,-,TRBJ2-2,TRBV7-6,TGTGCCAGCAGCTTAGGGGGATTCGGGGGTCGTACCGGGGAGCTGTTTTTT,CASSLGGFGGRTGELFF
many,-,TRBJ1-2,TRBV7-2,TGTGCCAGCAGCTTAATTGTGCTTGCGACTAACTATGGCTACACCTTC,CASSLIVLATNYGYTF